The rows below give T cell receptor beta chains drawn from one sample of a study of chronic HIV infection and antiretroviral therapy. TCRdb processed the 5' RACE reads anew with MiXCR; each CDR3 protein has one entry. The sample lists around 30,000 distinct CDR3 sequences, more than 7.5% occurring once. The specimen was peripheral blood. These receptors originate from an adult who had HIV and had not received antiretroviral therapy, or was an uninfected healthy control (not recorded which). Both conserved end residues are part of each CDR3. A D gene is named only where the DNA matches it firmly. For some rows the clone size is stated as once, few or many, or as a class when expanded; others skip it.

DNA: TGTGCCAGCAGCCTAACCACAGAGCTGAACACTGAAGCTTTCTTT; CDR3: CASSLTTELNTEAFF; D: .; size: few; J: TRBJ1-1; V: TRBV7-9
DNA: TGTGCCATCAGTGAAGGGAAAGCGGCCCTCTACGAGCAGTACTTC; CDR3: CAISEGKAALYEQYF; D: .; size: medium-sized; J: TRBJ2-7; V: TRBV10-3
DNA: TGCGCCAGCAGCTTGGGGACGGAGTATGGCTACACCTTC; CDR3: CASSLGTEYGYTF; D: .; size: .; J: TRBJ1-2; V: TRBV5-1
DNA: TGTGCCAGCAGTTACTCGACCGGGTTAGTCAATCAGCCCCAGCATTTT; CDR3: CASSYSTGLVNQPQHF; D: .; size: .; J: TRBJ1-5; V: TRBV6-6
DNA: TGTGCCAGCAGGGAACTAGCGGGGGACTCCTACGAGCAGTACTTC; CDR3: CASRELAGDSYEQYF; D: TRBD2; size: many; J: TRBJ2-7; V: TRBV18
DNA: TGCGCCAGCGGAGTGGGCAATCAGCCCCAGCATTTT; CDR3: CASGVGNQPQHF; D: .; size: many; J: TRBJ1-5; V: TRBV10-2
DNA: TGTGCTAGTGGTTTGGTACTAACACCGAACACTGAAGCTTTCTTT; CDR3: CASGLVLTPNTEAFF; D: .; size: .; J: TRBJ1-1; V: TRBV12-5
DNA: TGTGCCAGCAGTGTAGCGGGAGACACCGGGGAGCTGTTTTTT; CDR3: CASSVAGDTGELFF; D: TRBD2; size: medium-sized; J: TRBJ2-2; V: TRBV6-4
DNA: TGTGCCATCAGTGGGCAGGACTATGGCTACACCTTC; CDR3: CAISGQDYGYTF; D: .; size: many; J: TRBJ1-2; V: TRBV10-3
DNA: TGTGCCATCAGTGAGTTGGGGGGTCAGGAGACCCAGTACTTC; CDR3: CAISELGGQETQYF; D: .; size: .; J: TRBJ2-5; V: TRBV10-3
DNA: TGCGCCAGCAGTAGAGGACAGATCCCGAACACCGGGGAGCTGTTTTTT; CDR3: CASSRGQIPNTGELFF; D: .; size: many; J: TRBJ2-2; V: TRBV10-2
DNA: TGCGCCAGCCGGACAGGGAGTACTAATGAAAAACTGTTTTTT; CDR3: CASRTGSTNEKLFF; D: TRBD1; size: many; J: TRBJ1-4; V: TRBV4-1